Listed below are T cell receptor beta chains from one sample, sequenced in a study of CD8+CD57+ T cells in acquired aplastic anemia. TCRdb used MiXCR to reprocess the reads, holding one entry per CDR3 protein. The table records about 250,000 distinct CDR3 sequences, 40% to 50% of them present only once. Input material: sorted CD4+, CD8+, or CD8+CD57+ T cells (not recorded which) from PBMCs. These receptors came from a human donor with aplastic anemia. CDR3s include the opening cysteine and the closing phenylalanine or tryptophan. D genes are given only for firm matches. Clone size is given for some rows only: seen once, a few or many times, or a class if the clone is expanded.

J | size | D | length | V | DNA | CDR3
TRBJ1-3 | many | . | 14 | TRBV7-6 | TGTGCCAGCAGCTTAGGGGGTCCTGGAAACACCATATATTTT | CASSLGGPGNTIYF
TRBJ1-1 | many | . | 11 | TRBV10-3 | TGTGCCATCCAGGAGGGTGCGGCGGCTTTCTTT | CAIQEGAAAFF
TRBJ1-4 | . | . | 16 | TRBV7-6 | TGTGCCAGCAGCTTGGTTCAGGACGTGATAAGCGAAAAACTGTTTTTT | CASSLVQDVISEKLFF
TRBJ1-2 | . | TRBD1 | 14 | TRBV6-5 | TGTGCCAGCAGTTATCCATCAGGGGGTCCTGGCTACGCCTTC | CASSYPSGGPGYAF
TRBJ1-1 | few | . | 15 | TRBV30 | TGTGCCTGGACAGATTACACGGGAATGAACACTGAAGCTTTCTTT | CAWTDYTGMNTEAFF
TRBJ2-7 | . | . | 17 | TRBV4-1 | TGCGCCAGCAGCCAAGAGAGCCGGGACCTTGGGGCCTACGAGCAGTACTTC | CASSQESRDLGAYEQYF
TRBJ2-1 | . | . | 12 | TRBV10-3 | TGTGCCATCAGTGAGCGAGGCGGCGAGCAGTTCTTC | CAISERGGEQFF
TRBJ1-2 | many | . | 12 | TRBV20-1 | TGCAGTGCTAGAGCTGACAGCTATGGCTACACCTTC | CSARADSYGYTF
TRBJ1-1 | many | . | 13 | TRBV7-9 | TGTGCCAGCAGCTTAGAATCAGACACTGAAGCTTTCTTT | CASSLESDTEAFF
TRBJ1-1 | many | . | 13 | TRBV5-6 | TGTGCCAGCGGCGCACAGCTGAACACTGAAGCTTTCTTT | CASGAQLNTEAFF
TRBJ1-5 | . | . | 13 | TRBV30 | TGTGCCTGGGGTCCGGACAGAAATCAGCCCCAGCATTTT | CAWGPDRNQPQHF
TRBJ2-7 | many | . | 12 | TRBV7-9 | TGTGCCAGCAGCTTCAGCCCCTACGAGCAGTACTTC | CASSFSPYEQYF
TRBJ1-2 | . | TRBD1 | 15 | TRBV15 | TGTGCCACCAGCAGTTGGGACAGGGGGCACTATGGCTACACCTTC | CATSSWDRGHYGYTF
TRBJ2-2 | once | . | 14 | TRBV12-3/TRBV12-4 | TGTGCCAGCAGCCCCTCAGTGAACACCGGGGAGCTGTTTTTT | CASSPSVNTGELFF
TRBJ1-2 | few | TRBD1 | 14 | TRBV2 | TGTGCCAGCAGCCCGACAGGGGTTGACTATGGCTACACCTTC | CASSPTGVDYGYTF
TRBJ2-1 | . | TRBD1 | 14 | TRBV15 | TGTGCCACCAGCAGAGTGACAGGGGTCAATGAGCAGTTCTTC | CATSRVTGVNEQFF